This T cell receptor beta chain is drawn from a study of blood T cell repertoires in COVID-19 (dated by TCRdb to 2020 to 2021). Regarding the study in general: Samples from collaborators originated in the United States, Italy and Spain and spanned both the acute and convalescent phases of COVID-19. The prospective study material was composed of cDNA or gDNA derived from T cells, B-cell-depleted T cells, or PBMCs. Samples were obtained from the ongoing ImmuneRACE study (first 160 participants) and from 1,254 subjects provided by 6 global collaborators. Subjects who had been exposed to COVID-19, were actively infected with it, or had recovered from it provided the deeply sampled blood TCRbeta repertoires that made up the dataset. Where available, HLA class I and class II types were taken from metadata supplied by the sample provider and were not determined by assay-based typing. The repertoires were made available in a free public database intended to serve as a resource for research on the immune response to SARS-CoV-2. The sample metadata nearly always contained a de-identified subject ID, COVID-19 status, age in years and sex. The paper as a whole reports these results and caveats: The amount of clinical and demographic metadata varied by source and participant and was provided uncurated.

The immunoSEQ Assay, a bias-controlled multiplex PCR, was used to amplify TCRbeta CDR3 regions from genomic DNA. The original methods were these. Nucleated cell counts per sample were estimated from amplification of reference gene primers within the assay. Sequence reads were collapsed and filtered to measure the absolute abundance of every unique TCRbeta CDR3 rearrangement. For each sample, productive Simpson clonality was calculated by taking the square root of Simpson's diversity index across productive rearrangements. In its TCRdb copy, this immuneACCESS table keeps in-frame sequences only and misses some clones. Where compared with another copy, unresolved V genes explain less than half of these, and the others have no known cause. The D gene and trimming were derived from the DNA, and the V and J assignments and clone size from that table. The sample profile shows around 73,000 clones; 84% of them were found once. The ten largest clonotypes hold over 25% of the sample.

A distance of 8 bases separates the germline ends of V and J, which lose 3 bases and 0 bases respectively. The CDR3 covers 14 residues, taking in both the cysteine and the phenylalanine. The read is trimmed to its CDR3 DNA, 42 bases read in frame from base 1. CDR1 MDHEN and CDR2 SYDVKM are derived from the germline V gene. The collaborating institutions used their own protocols to collect whole blood in K2EDTA tubes. For TCRbeta analysis, collaborators shipped samples as frozen whole blood, isolated PBMCs, or DNA extracted from either of those sample types. As to this clone: This clone's antigen is unknown. No much larger clonotype is one base removed from it; base qualities were not supplied.

Source material: peripheral blood. The sequence links TRBV28 to TRBJ2-5, with the identity of the D gene unclear. The sequence came from a human donor in a cohort sampled during active COVID-19. The CDR3 protein is CASSFRINQETQYF. The DNA reads TGTGCCAGCAGTTTCAGGATTAACCAAGAGACCCAGTACTTC.